A selection of T cell receptor beta chains follows, all from one sample in a study of T cell responses to AZD1222 COVID-19 vaccine. Sequencing was performed with immunoSEQ multiplex PCR; in TCRdb, only in-frame clones are kept and a portion is missing. Of 120,000 to 150,000 clones listed, 88% are singletons. The specimen was peripheral blood, collected 28 days after the second AZD1222 dose. Receptor source: an adult who received the AZD1222 COVID-19 vaccine. Both conserved end residues are part of each CDR3. D genes are given only for firm matches. The size of a clone is reported for some rows only, either as once, few or many, or as a class for expanded clones.

d_call	clone_size	v_call	j_call	cdr3_nt	cdr3_aa
-	-	TRBV7-2	TRBJ2-1	TGTGCCAGCAGCTTGTCGGGAGCGAACTACAATGAGCAGTTCTTC	CASSLSGANYNEQFF
-	-	TRBV7-2	TRBJ1-2	TGTGCCAGCAGTCCGGACGGCGACTATGGCTACACCTTC	CASSPDGDYGYTF
-	-	TRBV2	TRBJ1-1	TGTGCCAGCAGCGGACTCAAGAACACTGAAGCTTTCTTT	CASSGLKNTEAFF
-	-	TRBV28	TRBJ2-3	TGTGCCAGCAGTTCGTCTCACCCAGGAATAGATACGCAGTATTTT	CASSSSHPGIDTQYF
-	-	TRBV28	TRBJ1-2	TGTGCCAGCAGAATCTACAGGGACGGGTATGGCTACACCTTC	CASRIYRDGYGYTF
-	-	TRBV5-1	TRBJ2-4	TGCGCCAGCAGCGCCCCTGAAAACTTAGCCAAAAACATTCAGTACTTC	CASSAPENLAKNIQYF
-	-	TRBV28	TRBJ1-1	TGTGCCAGCAGTTTATCACCGGGACAATACACTGAAGCTTTCTTT	CASSLSPGQYTEAFF
-	-	TRBV28	TRBJ1-1	TGTGCCAGCAGTTTTTTCTCCGGTTCGAGTGAAGCTTTCTTT	CASSFFSGSSEAFF
TRBD2	-	TRBV7-6	TRBJ2-1	TGTGCCAGCAGCTCCCGGGGGGTCCTCTCCTACAATGAGCAGTTCTTC	CASSSRGVLSYNEQFF
TRBD1	-	TRBV7-3	TRBJ1-6	TGTGCCAGCAGCTTAAGGGGGACAGCCTATAATTCACCCCTCCACTTT	CASSLRGTAYNSPLHF
-	-	TRBV5-6	TRBJ2-1	TGTGCCAGCAGCTTGTGGGTGGACTTCATACAGCAGTTCTTC	CASSLWVDFIQQFF
-	-	TRBV5-5	TRBJ1-2	TGTGCCAGCAGACTAACGACAGTCGGCTATGGCTACACCTTC	CASRLTTVGYGYTF
-	-	TRBV5-4	TRBJ2-3	TGTGCCAGCAGCCTTCAGGACGGAGTCGAGGGGTATTTT	CASSLQDGVEGYF
TRBD1	once	TRBV11-2	TRBJ1-2	TGTGCCAGCAGCTTAAATACAGGGGGCGAGGGCGGCTACACCTTC	CASSLNTGGEGGYTF
-	once	TRBV2	TRBJ1-6	TGTGCCAGCACCGGGACGTTTTATTCACCCCTCCACTTT	CASTGTFYSPLHF
-	once	TRBV18	TRBJ2-2	TGTGCCAGCTCACCGGGCTCACAGAACACCGGGGAGCTGTTTTTT	CASSPGSQNTGELFF
-	-	TRBV11-2	TRBJ1-3	TGTGCCAGCAGCTTAAGGGGTCAAGGCACTGGAAACACCATATATTTT	CASSLRGQGTGNTIYF
TRBD1	-	TRBV5-1	TRBJ2-5	TGCGCCAGCAGCACGGCCGGGACAGGGTCAGAGACCCAGTACTTC	CASSTAGTGSETQYF
-	-	TRBV18	TRBJ2-5	TGTGCCAGCTCACCAACTGGTTGGAAAGAGACCCAGTACTTC	CASSPTGWKETQYF
TRBD1	few	TRBV2	TRBJ2-7	TGTGCCAGCGAGGGACAGGGCGTCTCCTACGAGCAGTACTTC	CASEGQGVSYEQYF
-	-	TRBV2	TRBJ2-7	TGTGCCAGCAGTGGAACAGGAAATACCTACGAGCAGTACTTC	CASSGTGNTYEQYF
-	-	TRBV27	TRBJ1-2	TGTGCCAGCGCAGACGGAGATCTCTATGGCTACACCTTC	CASADGDLYGYTF
-	-	TRBV18	TRBJ1-3	TGTGCCAGCTCACCAAGCAGGGGCTGGGGAAACACCATATATTTT	CASSPSRGWGNTIYF
TRBD1	-	TRBV6-1	TRBJ2-7	TGTGCCAGCAGTGACCGGGACAGCCCTACCTACGAGCAGTACTTC	CASSDRDSPTYEQYF